This entry is about one TCR beta chain. These data belong to a study of radiation and T cells in renal cell carcinoma. This CDR3 has 15 residues. Per germline, CDR1 SGHVS and CDR2 FQNEAQ. V gave up 7 bases and J gave up 1 base; unmatched junction bases: 8. The data were produced by immunoSEQ multiplex PCR, yet TCRdb's version contains in-frame clones alone and is incomplete. This table has tens of thousands of clones, more than 50% appearing once. Noted treatment: treatment-naive control, cytoreductive nephrectomy. Control tumors came from treatment-naive patients without prior radiation. The sequencing used tumor tissue, collected from a patient whose treatment was nephrectomy without radiotherapy. The rearrangement uses TRBV7-8 and TRBJ1-1; 8 bases fit TRBD1. The receptor's source is a human donor with renal cell carcinoma. In DNA form, the CDR3 reads TGTGCCAGCACCCGACAGGGGACATCGAACACTGAAGCTTTCTTT. It encodes CASTRQGTSNTEAFF.